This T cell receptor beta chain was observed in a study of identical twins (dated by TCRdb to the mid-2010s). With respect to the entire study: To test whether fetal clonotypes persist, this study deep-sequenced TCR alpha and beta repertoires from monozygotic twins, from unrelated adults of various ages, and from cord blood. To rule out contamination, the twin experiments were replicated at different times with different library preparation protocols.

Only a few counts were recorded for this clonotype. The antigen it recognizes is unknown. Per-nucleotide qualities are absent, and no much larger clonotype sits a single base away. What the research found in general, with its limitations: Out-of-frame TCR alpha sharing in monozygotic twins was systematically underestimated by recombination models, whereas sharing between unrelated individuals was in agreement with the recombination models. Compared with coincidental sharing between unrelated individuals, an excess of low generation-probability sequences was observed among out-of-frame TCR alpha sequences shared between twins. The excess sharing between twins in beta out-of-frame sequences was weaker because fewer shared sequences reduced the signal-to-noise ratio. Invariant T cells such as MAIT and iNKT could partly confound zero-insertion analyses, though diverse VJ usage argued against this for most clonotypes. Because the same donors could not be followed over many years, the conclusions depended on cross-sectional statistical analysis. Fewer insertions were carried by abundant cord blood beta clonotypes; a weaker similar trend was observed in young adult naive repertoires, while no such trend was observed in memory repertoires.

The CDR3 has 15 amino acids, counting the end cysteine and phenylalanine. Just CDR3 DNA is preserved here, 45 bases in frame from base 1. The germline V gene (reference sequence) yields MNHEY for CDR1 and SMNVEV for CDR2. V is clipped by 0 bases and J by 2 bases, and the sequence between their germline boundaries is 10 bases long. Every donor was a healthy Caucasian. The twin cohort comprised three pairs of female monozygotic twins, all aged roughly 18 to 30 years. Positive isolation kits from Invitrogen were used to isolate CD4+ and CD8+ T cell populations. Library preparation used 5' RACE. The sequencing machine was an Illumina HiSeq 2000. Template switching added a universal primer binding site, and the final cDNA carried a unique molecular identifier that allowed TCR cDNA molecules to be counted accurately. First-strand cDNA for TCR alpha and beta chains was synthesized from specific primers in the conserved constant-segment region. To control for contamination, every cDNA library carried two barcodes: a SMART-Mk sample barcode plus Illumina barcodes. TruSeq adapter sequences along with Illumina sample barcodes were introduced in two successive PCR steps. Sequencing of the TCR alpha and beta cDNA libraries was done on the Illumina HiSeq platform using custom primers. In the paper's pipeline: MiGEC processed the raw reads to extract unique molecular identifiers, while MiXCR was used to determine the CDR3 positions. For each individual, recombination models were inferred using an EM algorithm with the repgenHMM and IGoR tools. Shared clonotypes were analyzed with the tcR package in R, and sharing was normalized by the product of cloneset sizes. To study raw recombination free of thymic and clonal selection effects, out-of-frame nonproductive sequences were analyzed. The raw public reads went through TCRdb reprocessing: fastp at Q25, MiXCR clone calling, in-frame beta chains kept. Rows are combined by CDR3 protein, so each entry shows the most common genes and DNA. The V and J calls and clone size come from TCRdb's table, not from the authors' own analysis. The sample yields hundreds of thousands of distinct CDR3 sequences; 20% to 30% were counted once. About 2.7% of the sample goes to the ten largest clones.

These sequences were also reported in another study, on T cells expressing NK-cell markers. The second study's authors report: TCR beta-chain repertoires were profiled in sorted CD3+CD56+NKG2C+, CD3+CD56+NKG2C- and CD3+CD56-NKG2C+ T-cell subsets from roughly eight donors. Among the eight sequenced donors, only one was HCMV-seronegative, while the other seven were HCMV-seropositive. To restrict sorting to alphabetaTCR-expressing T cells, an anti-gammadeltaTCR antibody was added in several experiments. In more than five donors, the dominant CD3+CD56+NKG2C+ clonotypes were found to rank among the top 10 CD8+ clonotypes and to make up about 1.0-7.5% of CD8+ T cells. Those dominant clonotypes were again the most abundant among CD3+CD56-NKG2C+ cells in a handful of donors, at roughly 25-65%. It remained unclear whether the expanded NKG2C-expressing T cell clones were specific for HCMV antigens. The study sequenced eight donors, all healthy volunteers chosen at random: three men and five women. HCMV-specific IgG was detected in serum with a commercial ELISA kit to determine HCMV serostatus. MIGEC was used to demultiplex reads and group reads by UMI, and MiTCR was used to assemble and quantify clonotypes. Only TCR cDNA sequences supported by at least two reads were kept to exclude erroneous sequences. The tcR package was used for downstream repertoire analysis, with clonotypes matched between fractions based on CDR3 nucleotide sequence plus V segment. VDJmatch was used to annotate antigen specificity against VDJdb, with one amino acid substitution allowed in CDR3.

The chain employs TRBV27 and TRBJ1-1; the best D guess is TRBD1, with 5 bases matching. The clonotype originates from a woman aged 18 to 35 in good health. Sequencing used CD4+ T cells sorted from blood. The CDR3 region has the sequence CASSLSGQFNTEAFF. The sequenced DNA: TGTGCCAGCAGTTTATCGGGGCAGTTCAACACTGAAGCTTTCTTT.